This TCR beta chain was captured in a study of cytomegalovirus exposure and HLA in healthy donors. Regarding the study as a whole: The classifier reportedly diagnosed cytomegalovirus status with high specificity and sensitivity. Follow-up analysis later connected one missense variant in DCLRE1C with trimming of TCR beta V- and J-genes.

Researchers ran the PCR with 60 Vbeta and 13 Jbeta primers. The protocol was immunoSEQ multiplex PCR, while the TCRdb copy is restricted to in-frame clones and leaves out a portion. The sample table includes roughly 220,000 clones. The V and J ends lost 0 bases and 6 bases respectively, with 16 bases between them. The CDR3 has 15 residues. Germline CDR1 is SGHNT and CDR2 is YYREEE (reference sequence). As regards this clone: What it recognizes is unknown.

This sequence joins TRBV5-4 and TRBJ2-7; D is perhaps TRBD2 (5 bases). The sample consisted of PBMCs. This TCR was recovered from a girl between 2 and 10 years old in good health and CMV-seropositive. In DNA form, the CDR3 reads TGTGCCAGCAGCTTGGAGGGCGGGCCCCCCCCCGAGCAGTACTTC. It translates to CASSLEGGPPPEQYF.